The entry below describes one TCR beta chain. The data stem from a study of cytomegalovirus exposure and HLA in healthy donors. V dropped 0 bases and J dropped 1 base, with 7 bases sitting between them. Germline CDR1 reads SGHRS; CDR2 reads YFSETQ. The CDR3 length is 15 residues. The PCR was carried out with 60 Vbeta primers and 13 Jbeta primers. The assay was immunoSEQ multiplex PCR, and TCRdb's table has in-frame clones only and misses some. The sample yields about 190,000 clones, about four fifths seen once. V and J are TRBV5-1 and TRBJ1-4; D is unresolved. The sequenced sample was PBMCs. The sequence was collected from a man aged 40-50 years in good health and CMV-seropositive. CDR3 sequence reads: CASSLGAITNEKLFF. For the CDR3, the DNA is TGCGCCAGCAGCTTGGGGGCCATAACTAATGAAAAACTGTTTTTT.